This TCR beta chain derives from a study of early T cells in non-severe SARS-CoV-2 infection. The overall study: Sequencing input comprised bulk RNA from unsorted whole blood; chain pairing was not available.

Comment on this clonotype: Its specificity is not known.

Points from the study as a whole: The study's VDJdb matching favored anti-spike CD8 responses and missed private and CD4 specificities.

Individual cDNA molecules carried attached unique molecular identifiers. TCRdb analysed the 5' RACE reads with MiXCR anew, one entry per CDR3 protein. The sample shows about 72,000 distinct CDR3 sequences, about a tenth of them seen only once. Trimming took 3 bases from V and 3 from J, leaving 3 bases between them. CDR1 is ENHRY, CDR2 SYGVKD, per germline. CDR3 length: 12 residues. The sample was whole blood, taken at baseline. The V gene is TRBV10-3, the J gene TRBJ2-1; D uncertain. The sequence came from an adult who was a healthcare worker with PCR-confirmed SARS-CoV-2 infection or an uninfected control (not recorded which). The CDR3 DNA sequence: TGTGCCATCAGTGAAGGCTACAATGAGCAGTTCTTC. It translates to CAISEGYNEQFF.